Below are 30 T cell receptor beta chains sequenced from a single sample in a study of long-term antiretroviral therapy in people with HIV. Runs used v3.0 of the immunoSEQ assay and were done at survey level. Method: immunoSEQ multiplex PCR; TCRdb's copy keeps in-frame clones and lacks some. The data hold more than 25,000 clones, with about 98% observed a single time. The source material was unsorted PBMCs, sampled 7.6 years after starting antiretroviral therapy. These receptor sequences come from a man aged 30-40 years with HIV.

This clone came up once. This chain joins TRBV5-4 and TRBJ1-6, with no clear D. The CDR3 is made up of 14 amino acids. Deletions cut 5 bases from V and 5 bases from J, with 11 bases between. CDR1 is SGHNT, CDR2 YYREEE, per germline (reference sequence). The CDR3 is CASRTAQNNSPLHF. CDR3 bases: TGTGCCAGCAGGACGGCCCAAAATAATTCACCCCTCCACTTT. Full variable domain (rest looked up from reference TRBV5-4 and TRBJ1-6): ETGVTQSPTHLIKTRGQQVTLRCSSQSGHNTVSWYQQALGQGPQFIFQYYREEENGRGNFPPRFSGLQFPNYSSELNVNALELDDSALYLCASRTAQNNSPLHFGNGTRLTVT.

This chain connects TRBV6-5 to TRBJ1-4; D is undetermined. CDR3 length: 13 amino acids. Between the trimmed V and J ends, which lost 2 bases and 8 bases, there was a span of 9 bases. The germline gives CDR1 MNHEY, CDR2 SVGAGI. The CDR3 bases are TGTGCCAGCAGTTACCGGGTTCGGGAAAAACTGTTTTTT. It is translated as CASSYRVREKLFF.

The gene calls are TRBV25-1 and TRBJ2-1; 7 bases fit TRBD2. There are 13 residues in the CDR3. Germline CDR1 reads MGHDK; CDR2 reads SYGVNS. Trimming removed 7 bases from V and 7 bases from J; junction bases left unmatched: 7. The CDR3 is CASMGGPGNEQFF. CDR3 coding DNA: TGTGCCAGCATGGGAGGGCCGGGTAATGAGCAGTTCTTC. The full variable domain, its missing parts supplied by reference TRBV25-1 and TRBJ2-1, is EADIYQTPRYLVIGTGKKITLECSQTMGHDKMYWYQQDPGMELHLIHYSYGVNSTEKGDLSSESTVSRIRTEHFPLTLESARPSHTSQYLCASMGGPGNEQFFGPGTRLTVL.

V usage is TRBV6-6 and J usage is TRBJ2-2, with D perhaps TRBD1 or TRBD2 (5 bases each). Germline CDR1 reads MNHNY; CDR2 reads SVGAGI (reference sequence). The CDR3 is made up of 11 amino acids. Trimming stripped 6 bases from V and 16 bases from J, with 15 bases between. This CDR3 reads CASSPGRWAFF. Written as DNA, the CDR3 is TGTGCCAGCAGCCCGGGGCGGTGGGCGTTTTTT.

This chain uses TRBV6-1 with TRBJ2-5; D gene ambiguous. Germline values: CDR1 MNHNS, CDR2 SASEGT. The CDR3 is made up of 14 amino acids. V dropped 3 bases and J dropped 0 bases, with 8 bases sitting between them. CDR3 residues: CASSDFTDQETQYF. The CDR3 bases are TGTGCCAGCAGTGACTTTACGGACCAAGAGACCCAGTACTTC.

This chain uses TRBV7-2 with TRBJ2-7; D is uncertain. The CDR3 length is 13 residues. V was shortened by 4 bases and J by 0 bases, with 7 bases between the two germline ends. CDR1 and CDR2 from the germline V gene are SGHTA and FQGNSA. In DNA, the CDR3 is TGTGCCAGCAGCTCCTCCAGCTCCTACGAGCAGTACTTC. Translated, it gives CASSSSSSYEQYF.

The genes are TRBV7-6 and TRBJ1-6; D unclear. The V end lost 5 bases, the J end lost 0 bases, and 14 bases lay between the germline ends. The CDR3 has 17 amino acids. Germline CDR1 SGHVS, CDR2 FNYEAQ. The CDR3: CASSLRHMSSYNSPLHF. The CDR3 nucleotides are TGTGCCAGCAGCCTCCGACATATGAGCTCCTATAATTCACCCCTCCACTTT.

The rearrangement joins TRBV4-1 to TRBJ1-2; D is possibly TRBD1 (5 bases). Germline CDR1 MGHRA, CDR2 YSYEKL. The CDR3 runs to 16 residues. V lost 4 bases and J lost 0, with 15 bases in between. CDR3: CASSPQGRKTNYGYTF. DNA of the CDR3: TGCGCCAGCAGCCCGCAGGGTAGGAAAACTAACTATGGCTACACCTTC.

The V and J genes are TRBV2 and TRBJ2-1; no clear D gene. The germline V and J ends were trimmed by 4 bases and 5 bases, with 15 bases remaining between them. This CDR3 spans 15 amino acids. Germline CDR1 is SNHLY and CDR2 is FYNNEI. This CDR3 reads CASSVGQLANNEQFF. Written as DNA, the CDR3 is TGTGCCAGCAGTGTCGGTCAGCTGGCTAACAATGAGCAGTTCTTC.

This clone appeared a single time. The chain couples TRBV11-2 to TRBJ2-2, with D tentatively TRBD1 or TRBD2 (6 bases each). The CDR3 has 16 residues. From germline, CDR1 is SGHAT and CDR2 FQNNGV. Deletions cut 5 bases from V and 1 base from J, with 14 bases between. The CDR3 sequence is CASSLRGTLNTGELFF. Written as DNA, the CDR3 is TGTGCCAGCAGCCTCCGGGGGACACTGAACACCGGGGAGCTGTTTTTT.

CDR3 nucleotide sequence: TGTGCCAGCAGTTTTGGGGAAAACACCATATATTTT. Translated: CASSFGENTIYF. The rearrangement uses TRBV25-1 and TRBJ1-3; D is undetermined. Germline CDR1 reads MGHDK; CDR2 reads SYGVNS. There are 12 residues in the CDR3. Trimming removed 5 bases at V and 6 bases at J, with 8 bases between.

The count of this clone is one. The chain combines TRBV18 with TRBJ1-4; TRBD1 is a possible D gene (6 bases). With 7 bases removed from V and 9 bases from J, the gap between germline ends came to 18 bases. This CDR3 is built from 14 residues. Germline V gene lookup returns CDR1 KGHSH and CDR2 LQKENI. CDR3 in amino acids: CASFAGAGDQKLFF. The CDR3 DNA reads as TGTGCCAGCTTTGCAGGAGCAGGGGATCAAAAACTGTTTTTT.

The V and J genes are TRBV4-2 and TRBJ2-7; D gene uncertain. V gave up 0 bases and J gave up 9 bases, with 12 bases separating them. The CDR3 contains 13 residues. CDR1 is LGHNA, CDR2 YNFKEQ, per germline. In DNA form, the CDR3 reads TGTGCCAGCAGCCAAGATATTTATTCGGGGCAGTACTTC. It codes for CASSQDIYSGQYF.

This clone was observed a single time. The gene calls are TRBV7-3 and TRBJ2-1; maybe TRBD2 (5 bases). The germline V gene has CDR1 SGHTA and CDR2 FQGTGA. V dropped 1 base and J dropped 9 bases, with 13 bases sitting between them. CDR3 size: 14 residues. The CDR3 loop reads CASSLSPRGGEQFF. The CDR3, as DNA: TGTGCCAGCAGCTTAAGTCCCCGGGGTGGTGAGCAGTTCTTC.

The gene calls are TRBV18 and TRBJ1-2; D unclear. The V gene's germline CDR1 is KGHSH and CDR2 LQKENI. The V end was cut by 3 bases, the J end by 7 bases, with 12 bases between. The CDR3 spans 13 residues. In DNA, the CDR3 is TGTGCCAGCTCACCTCTTGACGTGGGTGGCTACACCTTC. It encodes CASSPLDVGGYTF. The complete variable domain, with remaining parts taken from reference TRBV18 and TRBJ1-2, reads NAGVMQNPRHLVRRRGQEARLRCSPMKGHSHVYWYRQLPEEGLKFMVYLQKENIIDESGMPKERFSAEFPKEGPSILRIQQVVRGDSAAYFCASSPLDVGGYTFGSGTRLTVV.

Concerning this clone: One end of the junction varies from germline; a read error may be responsible. The V call is TRBV7-7, the J call TRBJ2-2; D unclear. The CDR3 has 12 residues. Germline V gene data show CDR1 as SSHAT and CDR2 as FNYEAQ (reference sequence). The CDR3 region has the DNA TGTGCTAGCAGCTACAACACCGGGGAGCTGTTTTTT. It specifies CASSYNTGELFF.

The genes are TRBV25-1 and TRBJ2-1, with 7 bases lining up with TRBD2. Germline-derived CDR1 and CDR2 are MGHDK and SYGVNS. The V gene end was trimmed by 3 bases and the J gene end by 15 bases; junction bases not matched to a gene: 14. This CDR3 has 14 amino acids. This CDR3 is CASSDLASGPTGFF. In DNA, the CDR3 is TGTGCCAGCAGTGACCTTGCTAGCGGCCCGACGGGGTTCTTC.

V usage is TRBV30 and J usage is TRBJ2-7; D is uncertain. Germline CDR1 and CDR2: GTSNPN and SVGIG (reference sequence). The V end was cut by 4 bases, the J end by 0 bases, with 10 bases between. This CDR3 contains 13 residues. CDR3 coding DNA: TGTGCCTGGATCCCGACAAGCTCCTACGAGCAGTACTTC. Its protein is CAWIPTSSYEQYF.

The gene calls are TRBV6-1 and TRBJ1-2; 8 bases are shared with TRBD1. The germline V gene has CDR1 MNHNS and CDR2 SASEGT. The CDR3 covers 13 residues. Unmatched junction bases numbered 0, after V lost 3 bases and J lost 3 bases. The CDR3 loop is CASSETGDYGYTF. In DNA, the CDR3 is TGTGCCAGCAGTGAGACAGGGGACTATGGCTACACCTTC.

The chain combines TRBV2 with TRBJ1-2; D is undetermined. Germline CDR1 reads SNHLY; CDR2 reads FYNNEI. The CDR3 is 13 amino acids. V lost 8 bases, J lost 4 bases, and 14 bases lay in between. This CDR3 is CASARTGIYGYTF. CDR3 coding DNA: TGTGCCAGCGCGCGTACGGGGATCTATGGCTACACCTTC.

This chain links TRBV7-6 with TRBJ2-7; 8 bases align to TRBD1. The V gene end was trimmed by 2 bases and the J gene end by 4 bases; junction bases not matched to a gene: 4. This CDR3 is 14 amino acids long. Germline V gene data show CDR1 as SGHVS and CDR2 as FNYEAQ. The CDR3 nucleotides are TGTGCCAGCAGCTTACAGGGGGCGGCGTACGAGCAGTACTTC. Amino acid sequence: CASSLQGAAYEQYF.

The V call is TRBV4-2, the J call TRBJ1-2; TRBD1 agrees at 7 bases. There are 14 residues in the CDR3. CDR1 is LGHNA, CDR2 YNFKEQ, per germline. V shed 8 bases, J shed 7 bases, and the junction held 13 bases outside the gene matches. The CDR3 region is CASSIQGVEGGYTF. CDR3 in DNA: TGTGCCAGCTCCATTCAGGGGGTAGAGGGTGGCTACACCTTC.

This chain links TRBV30 with TRBJ2-1; tentatively, D is TRBD1 or TRBD2 (7 bases each). Trimming took off 8 bases at V and 9 bases at J, with 14 bases between the two ends. Germline values: CDR1 GTSNPN, CDR2 SVGIG (reference sequence). CDR3 length: 11 amino acids. Here the CDR3 DNA reads TGTGCCGCCCAGGGGGGGGCTGAGCAGTTCTTC. Its protein is CAAQGGAEQFF.

V is TRBV2 and J is TRBJ1-4, with D possibly matching TRBD1 (5 bases). This CDR3 contains 17 residues. Germline CDR1 and CDR2: SNHLY and FYNNEI. Trimming left V 4 bases short and J 0 bases short, with 15 bases between. The CDR3, as DNA: TGTGCCAGCAGTGGAAGGGGACGGATGGCAACTAATGAAAAACTGTTTTTT. Its translation is CASSGRGRMATNEKLFF.

V usage is TRBV6-6 and J usage is TRBJ2-5; TRBD2 matches at 7 bases. With V trimmed by 7 bases and J by 2 bases, 7 bases remained unmatched. The CDR3 consists of 14 residues. The germline CDR1 and CDR2 sequences are MNHNY and SVGAGI (reference sequence). This chain's CDR3 is CASNVPGGQETQYF. The CDR3 DNA sequence: TGTGCCAGCAACGTCCCGGGAGGACAAGAGACCCAGTACTTC.

The chain combines TRBV6-5 with TRBJ2-5, with D possibly TRBD1 on 6 matching bases. The CDR3 has 14 residues. V lost 5 bases and J lost 2, with 12 bases in between. Germline CDR1 reads MNHEY; CDR2 reads SVGAGI. CDR3 sequence (DNA): TGTGCCAGCAGTCCCGACAGGTTGCAAGAGACCCAGTACTTC. It is translated as CASSPDRLQETQYF.

The rearrangement uses TRBV19 and TRBJ1-5; no firm D call. The CDR3 has 12 residues. Trimming cost V 3 bases and J 4 bases, with 4 bases left between them. Germline assignment: CDR1 LNHDA and CDR2 SQIVND (reference sequence). The CDR3 DNA is TGTGCCAGTAGTATGTCAAATCAGCCCCAGCATTTT. It translates to CASSMSNQPQHF.

This rearrangement joins TRBV7-9 to TRBJ1-1; D is uncertain. V dropped 10 bases and J dropped 5 bases, with 26 bases sitting between them. The CDR3 has 16 residues. Germline V CDR1 and CDR2: SEHNR, FQNEAQ (reference sequence). DNA of the CDR3: TGTGCCACCTCGAAGGACGGTGTAGATGGTAGTACTGAAGCTTTCTTT. Amino acid sequence: CATSKDGVDGSTEAFF.

The chain is built from TRBV6-6 and TRBJ2-7; D is perhaps TRBD1 (5 bases). V gave up 0 bases and J gave up 5 bases, with 11 bases separating them. CDR1 and CDR2 (germline): MNHNY, SVGAGI (reference sequence). CDR3 length: 14 amino acids. The CDR3 loop is CASSYSAGLHEQYF. DNA of the CDR3: TGTGCCAGCAGTTACTCTGCAGGGCTACACGAGCAGTACTTC.

The chain couples TRBV15 to TRBJ2-7; a possible D gene is TRBD1 (6 bases). Germline V gives CDR1 LNHNV, CDR2 YYDKDF (reference sequence). V dropped 2 bases and J dropped 5 bases, with 16 bases sitting between them. CDR3 length equals 15 residues. CDR3 region: CATSRRTGMGHEQYF. CDR3 DNA sequence: TGTGCCACCAGCAGACGAACAGGGATGGGTCACGAGCAGTACTTC.